Listed here are 25 T cell receptor beta chains from one sample, sequenced in a study of blood T cells in healthy people across ages. Using a J-beta primer mix together with a sample-barcoded 5' primer, a second PCR was run for about 6 to 11 cycles. MiXCR was run by TCRdb on the 5' RACE reads, yielding one entry per CDR3 protein. The data hold 550,000 to 700,000 distinct CDR3 sequences, with 25% to 30% observed a single time. Sequenced material: blood. These TCRs come from a woman in her 70s in good health.

The sample holds a few counts of this clonotype. This chain joins TRBV9 and TRBJ2-4; either TRBD1 or TRBD2 may fit D (6 bases each). Germline CDR1 SGDLS, CDR2 YYNGEE. Trimming shortened V by 0 bases and J by 5 bases, and 12 bases separated the two germline ends. This CDR3 spans 15 amino acids. CDR3 coding DNA: TGTGCCAGCAGCGTAGTGGGGGGCCGAGAAAACATTCAGTACTTC. It translates to CASSVVGGRENIQYF. Variable domain in full (rest from reference TRBV9 and TRBJ2-4): DSGVTQTPKHLITATGQRVTLRCSPRSGDLSVYWYQQSLDQGLQFLIQYYNGEERAKGNILERFSAQQFPDLHSELNLSSLELGDSALYFCASSVVGGRENIQYFGAGTRLSVL.

The rearrangement uses TRBV9 and TRBJ2-2, with D possibly being TRBD1 (5 bases). Trimming removed 3 bases from V and 4 bases from J, with 19 bases in between. The CDR3 is 17 amino acids. Germline V lookup: CDR1 SGDLS, CDR2 YYNGEE. DNA of the CDR3: TGTGCCAGCAGCGCGCCATCCAGGGTCCCGGGCACCGGGGAGCTGTTTTTT. It yields the protein CASSAPSRVPGTGELFF.

The CDR3 is CASIETENTEAFF. DNA of the CDR3: TGTGCCAGCATCGAGACGGAGAACACTGAAGCTTTCTTT. The V gene is TRBV6-6, the J gene TRBJ1-1; D is unresolved. Germline CDR1 is MNHNY and CDR2 is SVGAGI (reference sequence). The CDR3 loop spans 13 amino acids. The V and J ends lost 7 bases and 1 base respectively, with 10 bases between them.

The CDR3 reads CASSFYRTEAFF. As DNA, the CDR3 is TGTGCCAGCAGTTTTTACAGGACTGAAGCTTTCTTT. The chain couples TRBV12-3 or TRBV12-4 to TRBJ1-1, with D possibly TRBD1 on 5 matching bases. V gave up 3 bases and J gave up 5 bases, with 7 bases separating them. The CDR3 runs 12 residues.

The genes are TRBV20-1 and TRBJ2-3, with D maybe TRBD2 (5 bases). The CDR3 totals 14 residues. The germline V gene has CDR1 DFQATT and CDR2 SNEGSKA (reference sequence). V was pared by 2 bases and J by 1 base, with 10 bases between. Here the CDR3 DNA reads TGCAGTGCTAGATCGCGGGTTGGCACAGATACGCAGTATTTT. As protein: CSARSRVGTDTQYF.

This chain joins TRBV7-9 and TRBJ1-2; D is possibly TRBD1 (6 bases). The V and J ends lost 6 bases and 1 base respectively, with 12 bases between them. Germline lookup yields CDR1 SEHNR and CDR2 FQNEAQ (reference sequence). The CDR3 consists of 14 residues. This CDR3 is CASSSEGGNYGYTF. The CDR3, as DNA: TGTGCCAGCAGTTCCGAAGGGGGTAACTATGGCTACACCTTC.

The J gene is TRBJ1-1, the V gene TRBV15; possibly TRBD1 for D (6 bases). This CDR3 has 11 amino acids. Germline V gene sequence: CDR1 LNHNV, CDR2 YYDKDF (reference sequence). Trimming pared 7 bases from V and 10 bases from J, leaving 13 bases between. The CDR3 is CATKNDRLAFF. The CDR3 nucleotides read TGTGCCACCAAAAATGACAGGCTAGCTTTCTTT.

This chain joins TRBV12-3 or TRBV12-4 and TRBJ2-1; D is unclear. V dropped 8 bases and J dropped 4 bases, with 6 bases sitting between them. CDR3 length equals 11 residues. CDR3 protein: CASAVYNEQFF. DNA for the CDR3: TGTGCCAGCGCAGTGTACAATGAGCAGTTCTTC.

The rearrangement links TRBV4-3 to TRBJ2-1; D might be TRBD1 or TRBD2, each matching 5 bases. CDR3 length equals 17 residues. The V and J ends lost 5 bases and 0 bases respectively, with 17 bases between them. Germline V CDR1 and CDR2: LGHNA, YSLEER. DNA for the CDR3: TGCGCCAGCAGCTTGCAGTACGGGGACGGCTCCTACAATGAGCAGTTCTTC. Its protein product is CASSLQYGDGSYNEQFF.

The genes are TRBV5-1 and TRBJ2-5, with no clear D. With 7 bases removed from V and 3 bases from J, the gap between germline ends came to 7 bases. Germline loops: CDR1 SGHRS, CDR2 YFSETQ. The CDR3 sequence is 11 residues long. The CDR3 DNA is TGCGCCAGCCGACGGGAAGAGACCCAGTACTTC. Amino acids: CASRREETQYF.

This clonotype was observed a few times. The chain carries TRBV11-3 and TRBJ2-4, with 7 bases aligning to TRBD2. The CDR3 is 16 residues long. V lost 1 base to trimming and J lost 0 bases; unmatched junction nucleotides: 3. Germline assignment: CDR1 SGHNT and CDR2 YENEEA. CDR3 DNA: TGTGCCAGCAGCTTAGGTGCGGGGGTAGCCAAAAACATTCAGTACTTC. Translation gives CASSLGAGVAKNIQYF.

Concerning this clonotype: At one end the junction does not follow the germline gene, possibly because of a read error. This chain connects TRBV29-1 to TRBJ2-2, with D perhaps matching TRBD2 (6 bases). Germline CDR1 SQVTM, CDR2 ANQGSEA. The CDR3 is made up of 13 amino acids. CDR3 nucleotides: TGCAGCGTTCAGGGTACGAACACCGGGGGGCTGTTTTTT. Translating it yields CSVQGTNTGGLFF.

As regards this clonotype: Here the CDR3 omits its conserved ending phenylalanine or tryptophan, so a read error is the likely source. This chain joins TRBV11-2 and TRBJ1-6; D not resolved. CDR3 length: 13 amino acids. The V end lost 1 base, the J end lost 10 bases, and 8 bases lay between the germline ends. Germline V gives CDR1 SGHAT, CDR2 FQNNGV. As DNA, the CDR3 is TGTGCCAGCAGCTTAGTCGGATTCTCACCCCTCCACCTT. Translation: CASSLVGFSPLHL.

V gene TRBV2 combines with J gene TRBJ1-2, with 7 bases aligning to TRBD1. This CDR3 region has 14 residues. Germline CDR1 SNHLY, CDR2 FYNNEI. Trimming at V came to 0 bases and at J to 8 bases, leaving 6 bases not matched to a gene. The CDR3 loop reads CASSEAVQGNGYTF. For the CDR3, the DNA is TGTGCCAGCAGTGAAGCCGTACAGGGGAACGGCTACACCTTC. Using reference TRBV2 and TRBJ1-2 for the parts outside the CDR3, the full variable domain is EPEVTQTPSHQVTQMGQEVILRCVPISNHLYFYWYRQILGQKVEFLVSFYNNEISEKSEIFDDQFSVERPDGSNFTLKIRSTKLEDSAMYFCASSEAVQGNGYTFGSGTRLTVV.

The chain combines TRBV4-3 with TRBJ2-5; a possible D gene is TRBD1 (5 bases). CDR1 is LGHNA and CDR2 is YSLEER in the germline V gene. This CDR3 is 14 amino acids long. The ends were cut back, 3 bases at V and 5 bases at J, with 13 bases in the middle. CDR3 coding DNA: TGCGCCAGCAGCCATGGCCTGGGGCCCGAGACCCAGTACTTC. This sequence encodes CASSHGLGPETQYF.

This clonotype was picked up a small number of times. The J gene is TRBJ2-1, the V gene TRBV10-3; tentative D call: TRBD2 (5 bases). The CDR3 consists of 15 residues. V was pared by 6 bases and J by 0 bases, with 12 bases between. Looked up from germline, CDR1 is ENHRY and CDR2 is SYGVKD. The CDR3, as DNA: TGTGCCATCAGGGGAACCGGGGTCTCCTACAATGAGCAGTTCTTC. This sequence encodes CAIRGTGVSYNEQFF.

This clonotype appeared a few times. The chain employs TRBV3-1 and TRBJ2-3, with D unclear. Trimming cost V 1 base and J 0 bases, with 5 bases left between them. CDR1 and CDR2 from the germline V gene are LGHDT and YNNKEL (reference sequence). This CDR3 comprises 14 residues. The CDR3 region has the DNA TGTGCCAGCAGCCAAGGGTCTAGCACAGATACGCAGTATTTT. Translation gives CASSQGSSTDTQYF.

V and J are TRBV6-6 and TRBJ1-6; D remains unclear. The CDR3 is made up of 11 amino acids. Trimming took off 7 bases at V and 7 bases at J, with 5 bases between the two ends. Germline CDR1 MNHNY, CDR2 SVGAGI (reference sequence). CDR3 region: CASTTNSPLHF. For the CDR3, the DNA is TGTGCCAGCACTACCAATTCACCCCTCCACTTT.

This clonotype came up once. The chain couples TRBV21-1 to TRBJ2-1; the table's D call, TRBD1, has no DNA check behind it. TRBV21-1 is a pseudogene locus. The CDR3 contains 13 residues. The CDR3 nucleotides are TGTGCCAGCAGCAAAGATGTAGCGGGAAGGGGGAGCTTC. This sequence encodes CASSKDVAGRGSF.

V and J are TRBV7-2 and TRBJ2-3; 9 nucleotides align to TRBD1. Germline V lookup: CDR1 SGHTA, CDR2 FQGNSA. V shed 4 bases, J shed 6 bases, and the junction held 5 bases outside the gene matches. This CDR3 comprises 14 residues. CDR3 in amino acids: CASSSGTGKDTQYF. Here the CDR3 DNA reads TGTGCCAGCAGCTCTGGGACAGGGAAGGATACGCAGTATTTT.

In this sample, this clonotype turned up a few times. This rearrangement joins TRBV27 to TRBJ1-2, with 7 bases aligning to TRBD1. The CDR3 consists of 16 residues. From germline, CDR1 is MNHEY and CDR2 SMNVEV (reference sequence). With V trimmed by 8 bases and J by 4 bases, 16 bases remained unmatched. Written as DNA, the CDR3 is TGTGCCAGCGCCTTAGCAGGGGGGGCGGCTCTCTATGGCTACACCTTC. Translated: CASALAGGAALYGYTF.

The chain combines TRBV6-2 or TRBV6-3 with TRBJ2-1; tentative D call: TRBD2 (6 bases). The V gene lost 0 bases and the J gene lost 10 bases, with 13 bases spanning the gap. The CDR3 consists of 14 residues. CDR1 and CDR2 from the germline V gene are MNHEY and SVGEGT. The CDR3 DNA reads TGTGCCAGCAGTTACTCCTTAGGGGAGGTGGAGCAGTTCTTC. Translation gives CASSYSLGEVEQFF.

A few counts support this clonotype. V gene TRBV12-3 or TRBV12-4 combines with J gene TRBJ1-5; TRBD1 aligns across 7 bases. This CDR3 contains 15 residues. V trimming: 3 bases; J trimming: 3 bases; junction bases outside the gene matches: 5. The CDR3 DNA reads TGTGCCAGCAGTTTGGTCAGGGGGGTCAATCAGCCCCAGCATTTT. Translation: CASSLVRGVNQPQHF.

The table lists this clonotype with a few counts. CDR3 in amino acids: CSAPWDGNVLTF. Written as DNA, the CDR3 is TGCAGTGCCCCTTGGGACGGCAACGTCCTGACTTTC. V is TRBV20-1 and J is TRBJ2-6; D is tentatively TRBD1 or TRBD2 (5 bases each). CDR3 length equals 12 residues. Trimming shortened V by 6 bases and J by 9 bases, and 12 bases separated the two germline ends. Looked up from germline, CDR1 is DFQATT and CDR2 is SNEGSKA (reference sequence).

The chain has TRBV3-1 and TRBJ1-6, with a weak D call TRBD1 (6 bases). The CDR3 is 15 residues long. Germline V gene lookup returns CDR1 LGHDT and CDR2 YNNKEL (reference sequence). V shed 1 base and J shed 6 bases, with 10 bases lying between them. CDR3 amino acids: CASSQGGLGNSPLHF. CDR3 sequence (DNA): TGTGCCAGCAGCCAAGGGGGGCTGGGTAATTCACCCCTCCACTTT. Based on the CDR3 plus reference TRBV3-1 and TRBJ1-6, the full variable domain is DTAVSQTPKYLVTQMGNDKSIKCEQNLGHDTMYWYKQDSKKFLKIMFSYNNKELIINETVPNRFSPKSPDKAHLNLHINSLELGDSAVYFCASSQGGLGNSPLHFGNGTRLTVT.